This TCR beta chain was documented in a study of graft-versus-host responses after intestinal transplantation (dated by TCRdb to the early 2020s). Some background on the complete study: The transplants that recipients received were multivisceral, liver-intestinal, or isolated intestinal. A cohort of around 25 intestinal transplant recipients, including one retransplant, was enrolled, and a few patients lacking pretransplant specimens were excluded. To identify alloreactive clones, pre-transplant mixed lymphocyte reaction products were sequenced and then compared with unstimulated pre-transplant donor and recipient T cells. Anti-thymocyte globulin induction was given to all recipients, followed by maintenance tacrolimus and steroids for around three years. Donor T cell macrochimerism was defined as a peak of at least 4% donor T cells among recipient peripheral blood mononuclear cells. Rather than going through the commercial service, samples from a few later patients were sequenced in-house on an Illumina MiSeq and processed with MiXCR. After intestinal transplantation, graft-versus-host and host-versus-graft alloreactive T cell clones in the graft, circulation and bone marrow were tracked using bulk TCR-beta CDR3 sequencing.

On this clone: Which antigen it targets is not known. Per-nucleotide qualities are absent, and no much larger clonotype sits a single base away.

Overall results and qualifications from the work: Conclusions were limited by the relatively low number and heterogeneity of intestinal transplant patients. GvH clones were detected in recipient bone marrow, and some appeared earlier in ileal mucosa or blood, consistent with an intestinal mucosal origin. Early after transplant, peak levels of circulating GvH clones were found to be associated with declines in HvG clones. In patients with donor T cell macrochimerism, the allografts had high GvH to HvG T cell clonal ratios.

The time point label corresponds to: cells obtained before transplantation from donor or recipient. CD3+CD4+ and CD3+CD8+ populations were FACS-sorted from unstimulated pre-transplant donor and recipient cells taken from spleen or lymph nodes. The method behind the library was the immunoSEQ multiplex PCR assay. For most patients, genomic DNA was isolated using the Qiagen DNeasy Blood and Tissue Kit and was shipped frozen to Adaptive Biotechnologies for TCR sequencing. High-throughput TCR-beta CDR3 sequencing of genomic DNA from most patients was performed by Adaptive Biotechnologies. The paper's processing steps were these. TCR sequencing data were retrieved from Adaptive's ImmunoSEQ software for roughly 20 patients, whereas a few other patients were processed with MiXCR and VDJtools. CD4 versus CD8 sorting errors were corrected by removing sequences found in both subsets at a frequency ratio below 5:1. Because the origin of CDR3 nucleotide sequences shared between donor and recipient could not be assigned, those sequences were removed. To count as alloreactive, a clone needed at least 2-fold expansion over unstimulated cells and a minimum CFSE-low frequency of 0.002% (template counts) or 0.001% (read counts). Clones were considered mappable if detected in sequenced pre-transplant spleen, lymph node, or MLR CFSE-low populations of the donor or recipient. The cumulative frequency of alloreactive clones was calculated as a percentage of all sequences, weighted by copy number. This immuneACCESS table, as held by TCRdb, lists in-frame sequences with V and J called but not all clones. Of the missing ones, under half trace to an unresolved V gene in checked studies; the others have no known cause. That table furnishes V, J and clone size, whereas the DNA furnished D and trimming. In this sample the table shows around 110,000 clones, about 91% of which occur a single time. The ten largest clones take up roughly 0.64% of the sample.

CDR1 and CDR2, looked up from the germline V gene, are MDHEN and SYDVKM. Trimming at the junction amounts to 5 bases on V and 10 bases on J, and the germline ends lie 17 bases apart. Measured from the cysteine to the phenylalanine, the CDR3 is 13 residues long. Of all the DNA, just the CDR3 is kept, 39 bases in frame from base 1. The sequencing here drew on unstimulated CD4+ T cells sorted from spleen or lymph node cells, taken before transplant. The sequence was collected from a human donor who was the organ donor for an intestinal transplant. In this chain, TRBV28 is recombined with TRBJ1-2; no confident D gene assignment can be made. The DNA sequence reads TGTGCCAGCAGTCTACCCGTGGGAGAACACTACACCTTC. Translated, this gives CASSLPVGEHYTF.